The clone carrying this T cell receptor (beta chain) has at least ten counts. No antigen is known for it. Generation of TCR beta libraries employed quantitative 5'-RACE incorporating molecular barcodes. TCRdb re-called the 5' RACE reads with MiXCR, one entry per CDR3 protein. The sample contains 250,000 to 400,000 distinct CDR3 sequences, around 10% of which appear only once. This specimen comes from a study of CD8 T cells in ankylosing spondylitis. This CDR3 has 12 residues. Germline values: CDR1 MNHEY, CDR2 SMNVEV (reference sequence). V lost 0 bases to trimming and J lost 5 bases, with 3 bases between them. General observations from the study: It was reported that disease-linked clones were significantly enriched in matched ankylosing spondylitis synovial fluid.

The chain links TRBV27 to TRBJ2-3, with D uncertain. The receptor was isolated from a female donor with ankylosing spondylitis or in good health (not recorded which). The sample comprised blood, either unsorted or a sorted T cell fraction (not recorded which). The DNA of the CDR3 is TGTGCCAGCAGTTTATCTGGAGATACGCAGTATTTT. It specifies CASSLSGDTQYF.